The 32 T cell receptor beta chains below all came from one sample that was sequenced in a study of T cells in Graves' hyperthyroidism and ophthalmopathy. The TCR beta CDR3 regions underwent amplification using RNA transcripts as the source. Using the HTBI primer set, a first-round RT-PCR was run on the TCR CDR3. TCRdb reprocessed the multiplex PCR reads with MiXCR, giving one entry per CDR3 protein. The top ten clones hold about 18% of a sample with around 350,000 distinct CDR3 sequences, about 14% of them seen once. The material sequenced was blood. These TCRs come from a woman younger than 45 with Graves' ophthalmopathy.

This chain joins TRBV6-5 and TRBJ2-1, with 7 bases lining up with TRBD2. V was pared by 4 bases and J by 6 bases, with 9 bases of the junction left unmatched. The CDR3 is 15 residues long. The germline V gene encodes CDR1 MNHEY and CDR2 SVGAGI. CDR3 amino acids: CASSSSSTSINEQFF. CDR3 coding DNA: TGTGCCAGCAGTTCCTCATCGACTAGCATCAATGAGCAGTTCTTC.

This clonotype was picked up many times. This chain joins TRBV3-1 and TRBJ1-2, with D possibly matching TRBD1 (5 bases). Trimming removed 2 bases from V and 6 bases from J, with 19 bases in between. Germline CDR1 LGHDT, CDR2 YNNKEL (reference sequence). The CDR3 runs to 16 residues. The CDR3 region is CASSQLGTGFRDGYTF. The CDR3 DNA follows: TGTGCCAGCAGCCAACTGGGTACAGGTTTTCGAGATGGCTACACCTTC.

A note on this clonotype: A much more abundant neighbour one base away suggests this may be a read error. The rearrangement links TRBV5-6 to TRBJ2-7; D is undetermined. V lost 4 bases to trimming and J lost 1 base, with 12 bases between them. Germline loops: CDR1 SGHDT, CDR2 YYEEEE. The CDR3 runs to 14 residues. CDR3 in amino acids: CASSHMDGSYEQYF. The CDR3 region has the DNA TGTGCCAGCAGCCACATGGACGGTTCCTACGAGCAGTACTTC.

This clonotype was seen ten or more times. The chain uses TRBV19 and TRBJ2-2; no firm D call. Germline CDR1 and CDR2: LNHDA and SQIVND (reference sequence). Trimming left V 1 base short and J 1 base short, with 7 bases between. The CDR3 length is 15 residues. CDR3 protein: CASSIGGGNTGELFF. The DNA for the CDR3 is TGTGCCAGTAGTATAGGAGGCGGGAACACCGGGGAGCTGTTTTTT.

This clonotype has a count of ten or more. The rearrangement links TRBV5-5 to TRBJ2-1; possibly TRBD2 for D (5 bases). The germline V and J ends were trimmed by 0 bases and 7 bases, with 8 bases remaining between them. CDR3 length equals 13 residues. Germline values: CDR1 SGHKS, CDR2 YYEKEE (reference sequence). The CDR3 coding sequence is TGTGCCAGCAGCTTGGATATAGCGAATGAGCAGTTCTTC. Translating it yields CASSLDIANEQFF.

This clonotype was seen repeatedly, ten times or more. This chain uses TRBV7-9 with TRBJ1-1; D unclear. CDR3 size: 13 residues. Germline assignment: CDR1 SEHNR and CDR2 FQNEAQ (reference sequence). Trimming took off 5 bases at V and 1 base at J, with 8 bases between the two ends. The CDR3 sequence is CASSTKANTEAFF. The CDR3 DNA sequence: TGTGCCAGCAGCACCAAAGCGAACACTGAAGCTTTCTTT.

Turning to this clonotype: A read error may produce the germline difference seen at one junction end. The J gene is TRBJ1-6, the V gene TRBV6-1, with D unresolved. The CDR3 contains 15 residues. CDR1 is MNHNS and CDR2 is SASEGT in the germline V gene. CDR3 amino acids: CAGSVWSSYNSPLHF. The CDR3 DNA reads TGTGCCGGCAGTGTGTGGAGCTCCTATAATTCACCCCTCCACTTT.

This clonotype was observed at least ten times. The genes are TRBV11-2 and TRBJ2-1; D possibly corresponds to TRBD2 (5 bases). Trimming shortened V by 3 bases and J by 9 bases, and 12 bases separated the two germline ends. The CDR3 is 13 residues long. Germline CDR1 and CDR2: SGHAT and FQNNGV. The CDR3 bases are TGTGCCAGCAGCTTCGGCCTAGCCGTTGAGCAGTTCTTC. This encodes CASSFGLAVEQFF.

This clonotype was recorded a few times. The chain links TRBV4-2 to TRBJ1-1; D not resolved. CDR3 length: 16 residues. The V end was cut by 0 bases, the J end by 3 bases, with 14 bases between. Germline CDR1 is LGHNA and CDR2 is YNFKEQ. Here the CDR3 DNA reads TGTGCCAGCAGCCAAGATCGACAAAAAAGGGACACTGAAGCTTTCTTT. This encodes CASSQDRQKRDTEAFF.

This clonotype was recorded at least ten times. CDR3 coding DNA: TGTGCCAGCAGTGGACTAGCGGGGGGACCAACCTACGAGCAGTACTTC. Residues: CASSGLAGGPTYEQYF. The chain employs TRBV27 and TRBJ2-7; TRBD2 matches at 14 bases. V was clipped by 5 bases and J by 2 bases; unmatched bases: 5. CDR1 and CDR2 from the germline V gene are MNHEY and SMNVEV (reference sequence). The CDR3 loop spans 16 amino acids.

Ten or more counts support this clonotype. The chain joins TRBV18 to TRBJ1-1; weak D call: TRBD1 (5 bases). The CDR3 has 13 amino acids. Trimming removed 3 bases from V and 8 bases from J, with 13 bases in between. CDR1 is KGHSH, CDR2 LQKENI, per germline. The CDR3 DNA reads TGTGCCAGCTCACCCTCGATAGGGGTGGAAGCTTTCTTT. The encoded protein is CASSPSIGVEAFF.

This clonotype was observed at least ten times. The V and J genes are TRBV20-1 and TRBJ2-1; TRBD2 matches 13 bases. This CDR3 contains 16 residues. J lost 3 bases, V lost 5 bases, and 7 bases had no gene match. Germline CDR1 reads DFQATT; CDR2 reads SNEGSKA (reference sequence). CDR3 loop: CSADTGTSGVYNEQFF. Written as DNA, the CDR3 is TGCAGTGCTGATACCGGGACTAGCGGGGTCTACAATGAGCAGTTCTTC.

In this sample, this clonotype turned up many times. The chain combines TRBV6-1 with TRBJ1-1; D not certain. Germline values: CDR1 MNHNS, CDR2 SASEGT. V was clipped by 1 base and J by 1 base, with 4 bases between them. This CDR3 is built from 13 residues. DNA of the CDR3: TGTGCCAGCAGTGAAGGGGAGAACACTGAAGCTTTCTTT. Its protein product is CASSEGENTEAFF.

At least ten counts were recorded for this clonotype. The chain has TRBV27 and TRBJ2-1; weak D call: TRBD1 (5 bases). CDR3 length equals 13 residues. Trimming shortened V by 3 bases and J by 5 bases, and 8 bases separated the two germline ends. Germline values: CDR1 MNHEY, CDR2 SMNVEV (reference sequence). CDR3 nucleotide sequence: TGTGCCAGCAGTTTCTTACAGGACAATGAGCAGTTCTTC. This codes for CASSFLQDNEQFF.

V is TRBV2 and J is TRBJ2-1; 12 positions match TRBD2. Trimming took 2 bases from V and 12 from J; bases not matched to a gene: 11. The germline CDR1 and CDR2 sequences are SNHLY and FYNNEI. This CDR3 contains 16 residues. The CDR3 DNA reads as TGTGCCAGCAGTGAACGCCTAGCGGGGGGGGGGGGGGGGCAGTTCTTC. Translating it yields CASSERLAGGGGGQFF.

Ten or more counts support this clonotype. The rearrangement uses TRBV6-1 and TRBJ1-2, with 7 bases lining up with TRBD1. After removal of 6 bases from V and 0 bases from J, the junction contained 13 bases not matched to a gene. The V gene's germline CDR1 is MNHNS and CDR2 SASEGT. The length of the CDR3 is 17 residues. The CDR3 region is CASSETSLTGSNYGYTF. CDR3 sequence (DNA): TGTGCCAGCAGCGAAACCAGTTTGACAGGGTCTAACTATGGCTACACCTTC.

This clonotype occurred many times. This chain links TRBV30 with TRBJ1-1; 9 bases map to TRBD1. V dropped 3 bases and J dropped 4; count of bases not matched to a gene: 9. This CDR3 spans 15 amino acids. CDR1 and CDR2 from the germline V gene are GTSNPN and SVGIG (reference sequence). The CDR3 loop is CAWRTRMTGGTEAFF. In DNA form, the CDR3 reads TGTGCCTGGAGGACTCGGATGACAGGGGGCACTGAAGCTTTCTTT.

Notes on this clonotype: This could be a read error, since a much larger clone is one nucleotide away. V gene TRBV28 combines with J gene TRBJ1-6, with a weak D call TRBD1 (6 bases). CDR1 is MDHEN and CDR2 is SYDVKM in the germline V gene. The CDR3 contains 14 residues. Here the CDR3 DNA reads TGTGTCAGCAGTTTATCCGGGACATATTCACCCCTCCACTTT. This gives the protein CVSSLSGTYSPLHF.

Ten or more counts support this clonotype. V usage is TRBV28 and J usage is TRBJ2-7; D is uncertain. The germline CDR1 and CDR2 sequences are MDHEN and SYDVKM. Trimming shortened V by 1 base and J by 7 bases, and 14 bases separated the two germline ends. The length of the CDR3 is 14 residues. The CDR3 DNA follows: TGTGCCAGCAGTTTATCCTGGGCAATACGAGAGCAGTACTTC. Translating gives CASSLSWAIREQYF. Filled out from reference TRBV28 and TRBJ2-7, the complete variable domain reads DVKVTQSSRYLVKRTGEKVFLECVQDMDHENMFWYRQDPGLGLRLIYFSYDVKMKEKGDIPEGYSVSREKKERFSLILESASTNQTSMYLCASSLSWAIREQYFGPGTRLTVT.

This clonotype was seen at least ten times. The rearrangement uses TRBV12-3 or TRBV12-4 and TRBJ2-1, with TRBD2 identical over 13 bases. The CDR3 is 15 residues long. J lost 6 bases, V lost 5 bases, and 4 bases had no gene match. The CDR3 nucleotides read TGTGCCAGCAGTCAGACTAGCGGGGGGTCCAATGAGCAGTTCTTC. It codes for CASSQTSGGSNEQFF.

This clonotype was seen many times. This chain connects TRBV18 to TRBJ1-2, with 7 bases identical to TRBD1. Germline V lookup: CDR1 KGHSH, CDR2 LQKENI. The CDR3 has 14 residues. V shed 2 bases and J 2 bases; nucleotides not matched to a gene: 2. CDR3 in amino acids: CASSPAGQNYGYTF. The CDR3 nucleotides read TGTGCCAGCTCACCAGCGGGACAGAACTATGGCTACACCTTC.

The CDR3 spells CSVSQADTQYF. DNA for the CDR3: TGCAGCGTTTCCCAAGCAGATACGCAGTATTTT. The chain employs TRBV29-1 and TRBJ2-3; D remains unclear. Trimming took 5 bases from V and 4 from J, leaving 7 bases between them. Germline V gene data show CDR1 as SQVTM and CDR2 as ANQGSEA. The CDR3 loop spans 11 amino acids.

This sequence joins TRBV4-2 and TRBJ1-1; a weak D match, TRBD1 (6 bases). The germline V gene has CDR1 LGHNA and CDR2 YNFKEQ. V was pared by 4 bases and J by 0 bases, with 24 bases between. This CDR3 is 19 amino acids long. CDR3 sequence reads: CASSRTAGGPENMNTEAFF. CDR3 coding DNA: TGTGCCAGCAGCCGGACCGCGGGGGGCCCGGAAAACATGAACACTGAAGCTTTCTTT.

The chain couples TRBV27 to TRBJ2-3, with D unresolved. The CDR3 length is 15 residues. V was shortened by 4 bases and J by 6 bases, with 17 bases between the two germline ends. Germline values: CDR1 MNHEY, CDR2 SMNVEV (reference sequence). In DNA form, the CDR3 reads TGTGCCAGCAGTTCCCCCGGGCTGTACCCCGATACGCAGTATTTT. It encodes CASSSPGLYPDTQYF.

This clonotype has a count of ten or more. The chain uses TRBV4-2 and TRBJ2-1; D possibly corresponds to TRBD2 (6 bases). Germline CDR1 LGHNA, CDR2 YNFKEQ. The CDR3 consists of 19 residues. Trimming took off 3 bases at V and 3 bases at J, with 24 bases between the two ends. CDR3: CASSQYFRWLRGNYNEQFF. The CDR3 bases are TGTGCCAGCAGCCAGTATTTCAGGTGGCTTCGGGGGAACTACAATGAGCAGTTCTTC.

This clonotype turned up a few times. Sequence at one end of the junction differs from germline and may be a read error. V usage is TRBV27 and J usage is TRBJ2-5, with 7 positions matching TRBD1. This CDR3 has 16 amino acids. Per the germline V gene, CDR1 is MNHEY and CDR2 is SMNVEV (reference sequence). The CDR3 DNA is TGTGCCGGCAGTTTATTACTCGGGACAGCCCAAGAGACCCAGTACTTC. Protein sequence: CAGSLLLGTAQETQYF.

The CDR3 region has the DNA TGTGCCAGCAGGGTATGGGATCAGCCCCAGCATTTT. It translates to CASRVWDQPQHF. This rearrangement joins TRBV28 to TRBJ1-5; no clear D. Trimming removed 6 bases from V and 5 bases from J, with 8 bases in between. Germline V gene data show CDR1 as MDHEN and CDR2 as SYDVKM. The CDR3 has 12 residues.

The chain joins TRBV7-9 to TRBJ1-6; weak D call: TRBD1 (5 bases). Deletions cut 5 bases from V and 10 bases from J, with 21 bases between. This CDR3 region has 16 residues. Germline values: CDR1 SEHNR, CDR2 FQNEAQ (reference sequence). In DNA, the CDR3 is TGTGCCAGCAGCCCCTCGACAGCCCGCTCGGGCTCACCCCTCCACTTT. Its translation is CASSPSTARSGSPLHF.

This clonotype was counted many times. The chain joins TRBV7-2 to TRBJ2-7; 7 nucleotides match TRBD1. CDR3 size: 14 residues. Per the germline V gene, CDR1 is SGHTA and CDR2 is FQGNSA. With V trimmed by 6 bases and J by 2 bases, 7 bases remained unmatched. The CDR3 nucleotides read TGTGCCAGCAGTTACGACAGGGCTACCTACGAGCAGTACTTC. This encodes CASSYDRATYEQYF.

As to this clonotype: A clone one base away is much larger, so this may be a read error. The CDR3 sequence is CPVTGTSDNEQFF. The CDR3 bases are TGTCCCGTGACAGGGACGTCGGACAATGAGCAGTTCTTC. This chain connects TRBV2 to TRBJ2-1, with TRBD1 matching 7 bases. Germline V lookup: CDR1 SNHLY, CDR2 FYNNEI. This CDR3 has 13 residues.

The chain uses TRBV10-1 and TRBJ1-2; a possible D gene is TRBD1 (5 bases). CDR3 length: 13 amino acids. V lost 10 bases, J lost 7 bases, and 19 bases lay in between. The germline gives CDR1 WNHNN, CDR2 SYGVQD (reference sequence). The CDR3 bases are TGCGCCAACCGAATTAGGGGAGGCCGTGGCTACACCTTC. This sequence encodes CANRIRGGRGYTF.

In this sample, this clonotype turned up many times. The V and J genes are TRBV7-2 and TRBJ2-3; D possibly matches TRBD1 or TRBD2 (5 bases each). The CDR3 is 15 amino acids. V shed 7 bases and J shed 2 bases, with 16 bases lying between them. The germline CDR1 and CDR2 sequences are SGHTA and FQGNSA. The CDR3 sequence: CASTTGPYPTDTQYF. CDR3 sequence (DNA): TGTGCCAGCACAACGGGGCCCTACCCCACAGATACGCAGTATTTT.